Listed here are 31 T cell receptor beta chains from one sample, sequenced in a study of T cells in Graves' hyperthyroidism and ophthalmopathy. The investigators amplified TCR beta CDR3 regions from RNA transcripts. Initially, a first-round RT-PCR of the TCR CDR3 employed the HTBI primer set. From the multiplex PCR reads, TCRdb called clonotypes with MiXCR, one entry per CDR3 protein. The table records some 300,000 distinct CDR3 sequences, around a sixth of them present only once. The sequenced sample consisted of blood. The receptors were gathered from a man aged 25 to 40 with Graves' hyperthyroidism.

The gene calls are TRBV6-1 and TRBJ2-6; D gene ambiguous. The germline V gene encodes CDR1 MNHNS and CDR2 SASEGT. V was pared by 7 bases and J by 0 bases, with 7 bases between. There are 14 residues in the CDR3. CDR3 protein: CASMGYSGANVLTF. The CDR3 region has the DNA TGTGCCAGCATGGGGTACTCTGGGGCCAACGTCCTGACTTTC.

This clonotype appeared many times. This chain connects TRBV9 to TRBJ2-5, with TRBD1 matching over 10 bases. The germline CDR1 and CDR2 sequences are SGDLS and YYNGEE. The CDR3 runs 15 residues. Losses at the gene ends were 0 bases for V and 7 bases for J; bases not matched to a gene: 6. The CDR3 coding sequence is TGTGCCAGCAGCGTAGCTGGGGACAGGGGAGTGACCCAGTACTTC. It is translated as CASSVAGDRGVTQYF.

This clonotype showed up many times. The rearrangement joins TRBV6-1 to TRBJ2-2, with D tentatively TRBD1 or TRBD2 (6 bases each). V lost 7 bases and J lost 5, with 14 bases in between. CDR1 and CDR2 (germline): MNHNS, SASEGT. This CDR3 has 14 amino acids. This CDR3 is CASKEGVGTGELFF. The DNA for the CDR3 is TGTGCCAGCAAGGAGGGGGTCGGGACCGGGGAGCTGTTTTTT.

This clonotype turned up a few times. The V gene is TRBV24-1, the J gene TRBJ2-2, with D possibly matching TRBD1 (6 bases). Between the trimmed V and J ends, which lost 5 bases and 7 bases, there was a span of 16 bases. Germline V gene data show CDR1 as KGHDR and CDR2 as SFDVKD. The CDR3 is 15 amino acids. The DNA for the CDR3 is TGTGCCACCAGTGCCAAAGGGGGTTTCGGCGGGGAGCTGTTTTTT. Translating gives CATSAKGGFGGELFF.

This clonotype was detected many times. The genes are TRBV20-1 and TRBJ2-7, with TRBD1 as a possible D gene (6 bases). The CDR3 spans 12 residues. The germline V and J ends were trimmed by 6 bases and 3 bases, with 12 bases remaining between them. Germline lookup yields CDR1 DFQATT and CDR2 SNEGSKA (reference sequence). Written as DNA, the CDR3 is TGCAGTGCCCGGGACACCAACTACGAGCAGTACTTC. As protein: CSARDTNYEQYF.

At least ten counts were recorded for this clonotype. The chain combines TRBV20-1 with TRBJ2-3; 10 bases align to TRBD2. Germline V gene data show CDR1 as DFQATT and CDR2 as SNEGSKA (reference sequence). The CDR3 runs to 16 residues. V was clipped by 0 bases and J by 3 bases; unmatched bases: 6. This CDR3 is CSARDLAGDWTDTQYF. As DNA, the CDR3 is TGCAGTGCTAGAGATCTAGCGGGAGATTGGACAGATACGCAGTATTTT.

This clonotype showed up many times. The rearrangement joins TRBV3-1 to TRBJ1-2; D call uncertain. Germline V gene data show CDR1 as LGHDT and CDR2 as YNNKEL (reference sequence). The CDR3 is made up of 14 amino acids. With 1 base removed from V and 4 bases from J, the gap between germline ends came to 10 bases. This CDR3 reads CASSQGAALYGYTF. The CDR3 DNA reads as TGTGCCAGCAGCCAAGGGGCCGCCCTCTATGGCTACACCTTC. Supplemented by reference TRBV3-1 and TRBJ1-2, the full variable domain reads DTAVSQTPKYLVTQMGNDKSIKCEQNLGHDTMYWYKQDSKKFLKIMFSYNNKELIINETVPNRFSPKSPDKAHLNLHINSLELGDSAVYFCASSQGAALYGYTFGSGTRLTVV.

This clonotype was found many times. The rearrangement uses TRBV5-1 and TRBJ1-1; D not certain. The germline V gene has CDR1 SGHRS and CDR2 YFSETQ. The CDR3 has 15 residues. Deletions cut 4 bases from V and 1 base from J, with 14 bases between. The CDR3 DNA is TGCGCCAGCAGCGATCCTAAAAATCCGAACACTGAAGCTTTCTTT. It translates to CASSDPKNPNTEAFF. The entire variable domain, with the rest obtained from reference TRBV5-1 and TRBJ1-1, is as follows: KAGVTQTPRYLIKTRGQQVTLSCSPISGHRSVSWYQQTPGQGLQFLFEYFSETQRNKGNFPGRFSGRQFSNSRSEMNVSTLELGDSALYLCASSDPKNPNTEAFFGQGTRLTVV.

This clonotype came up a few times. This chain joins TRBV9 and TRBJ2-2; D gene uncertain. The CDR3 length is 17 residues. Germline V gene lookup returns CDR1 SGDLS and CDR2 YYNGEE. Trimming removed 0 bases at V and 2 bases at J, with 14 bases between. The CDR3 DNA is TGTGCCAGCAGCGTAGGCTTGTTCGTTTCTAACACCGGGGAGCTGTTTTTT. Encoded protein: CASSVGLFVSNTGELFF.

At least ten counts were recorded for this clonotype. V gene TRBV18 combines with J gene TRBJ1-4, with 10 bases matching TRBD1. The CDR3 totals 15 residues. The ends lost 6 bases at V and 5 bases at J; junction bases unmatched: 6. Germline lookup yields CDR1 KGHSH and CDR2 LQKENI. The CDR3 reads CASSPDRGQNEKLFF. The CDR3 DNA reads TGTGCCAGCTCGCCAGACAGGGGGCAAAATGAAAAACTGTTTTTT.

This clonotype was seen at least ten times. The chain carries TRBV2 and TRBJ1-2; TRBD1 aligns across 9 bases. V lost 7 bases to trimming and J lost 5 bases; unmatched junction nucleotides: 8. The length of the CDR3 is 14 residues. The germline V gene has CDR1 SNHLY and CDR2 FYNNEI. CDR3 DNA: TGTGCCAGCAACGCACAGGGGGCGCGTTATGGCTACACCTTC. Residues: CASNAQGARYGYTF.

This clonotype was detected many times. The V and J genes are TRBV30 and TRBJ2-1; D is uncertain. This CDR3 is 12 amino acids long. Germline V gene lookup returns CDR1 GTSNPN and CDR2 SVGIG (reference sequence). V was trimmed by 1 base and J by 7 bases, leaving 8 bases between them. The DNA for the CDR3 is TGTGCCTGGAGTGAATATGGTAATGAGCAGTTCTTC. It encodes CAWSEYGNEQFF.

The chain is built from TRBV7-9 and TRBJ1-4; D possibly corresponds to TRBD1 (5 bases). Trimming cost V 1 base and J 0 bases, with 12 bases left between them. Per the germline V gene, CDR1 is SEHNR and CDR2 is FQNEAQ (reference sequence). The CDR3 has 17 amino acids. CDR3 residues: CASSLVGTESTNEKLFF. The DNA of the CDR3 is TGTGCCAGCAGCTTAGTGGGGACGGAATCAACTAATGAAAAACTGTTTTTT.

This clonotype was seen many times. The CDR3 region has the DNA TGTGCCAGCAGCTTGGGTTGGGCGGAGACCCAGTACTTC. Its protein product is CASSLGWAETQYF. This sequence joins TRBV5-6 and TRBJ2-5; D remains ambiguous. The ends were cut back, 0 bases at V and 5 bases at J, with 8 bases in the middle. CDR1 is SGHDT and CDR2 is YYEEEE in the germline V gene. The CDR3 has 13 residues.

The chain is built from TRBV12-3 or TRBV12-4 and TRBJ2-7; TRBD1 aligns across 8 bases. V trimming: 4 bases; J trimming: 4 bases; junction bases outside the gene matches: 9. This CDR3 has 15 residues. The CDR3 loop reads CASSSSRTGTYEQYF. The CDR3, as DNA: TGTGCCAGCAGTTCGTCCCGGACAGGGACTTACGAGCAGTACTTC.

This clonotype appeared a few times. The chain employs TRBV29-1 and TRBJ1-1, with 10 bases fitting TRBD1. Germline V gene sequence: CDR1 SQVTM, CDR2 ANQGSEA. CDR3 length: 12 amino acids. After removal of 3 bases from V and 7 bases from J, the junction contained 2 bases not matched to a gene. The chain's CDR3 is CSVETGGREAFF. In DNA form, the CDR3 reads TGCAGCGTTGAGACAGGGGGCCGTGAAGCTTTCTTT. Looking up the rest from reference TRBV29-1 and TRBJ1-1 gives the full variable domain: SAVISQKPSRDICQRGTSLTIQCQVDSQVTMMFWYRQQPGQSLTLIATANQGSEATYESGFVIDKFPISRPNLTFSTLTVSNMSPEDSSIYLCSVETGGREAFFGQGTRLTVV.

This clonotype has just a few counts. This chain joins TRBV11-3 and TRBJ2-4; no clear D. The CDR3 consists of 13 residues. Germline loops: CDR1 SGHNT, CDR2 YENEEA. V was trimmed by 4 bases and J by 4 bases, leaving 8 bases between them. This chain's CDR3 is CASSYDPKNIQYF. In DNA form, the CDR3 reads TGTGCCAGCAGCTACGACCCGAAAAACATTCAGTACTTC.

This clonotype was counted between two and nine times. The rearrangement links TRBV12-3 or TRBV12-4 to TRBJ2-2, with 7 bases aligning to TRBD1. V lost 4 bases, J lost 6 bases, and 2 bases stayed unmatched. There are 13 residues in the CDR3. CDR3 loop: CASSWQGAGELFF. CDR3 bases: TGTGCCAGCAGTTGGCAGGGGGCCGGGGAGCTGTTTTTT.

This clonotype was observed at least ten times. This chain links TRBV20-1 with TRBJ2-7; TRBD2 aligns across 7 bases. Germline V lookup: CDR1 DFQATT, CDR2 SNEGSKA (reference sequence). CDR3 size: 19 residues. V was pared by 1 base and J by 5 bases, with 23 bases of the junction left unmatched. CDR3 sequence reads: CSARGWGSSSGRGGDEQYF. CDR3 sequence (DNA): TGCAGTGCTAGAGGCTGGGGGTCTTCTAGCGGAAGAGGAGGTGACGAGCAGTACTTC.

There are many counts of this clonotype. The J gene is TRBJ2-3, the V gene TRBV7-2, with D perhaps matching TRBD1 (5 bases). Trimming removed 4 bases from V and 5 bases from J, with 13 bases in between. Germline V gene sequence: CDR1 SGHTA, CDR2 FQGNSA. The CDR3 loop spans 14 amino acids. Written as DNA, the CDR3 is TGTGCCAGCAGCTCACCCCGAAGGGGAGATACGCAGTATTTT. This sequence encodes CASSSPRRGDTQYF.

The V and J genes are TRBV12-3 or TRBV12-4 and TRBJ1-4; 7 bases are a match to TRBD1. The length of the CDR3 is 14 residues. V was clipped by 6 bases and J by 8 bases; unmatched bases: 9. The CDR3 DNA is TGTGCCAGCAGAGGGGGCGGTCGATGGGAAAAACTGTTTTTT. Translated: CASRGGGRWEKLFF.

Points on this clonotype: An end of the junction does not agree with germline; a read error may underlie this. The chain has TRBV6-1 and TRBJ1-2; the D gene is possibly TRBD1 (6 bases). This CDR3 has 14 residues. Germline CDR1 MNHNS, CDR2 SASEGT. The CDR3 sequence: CASCEAGDTYGYTF. CDR3 nucleotides: TGTGCCAGCTGTGAAGCGGGGGACACCTATGGCTACACCTTC.

This clonotype was seen at least ten times. The chain recombines TRBV2 with TRBJ1-2, with D unclear. This CDR3 has 12 amino acids. Trimming shortened V by 4 bases and J by 5 bases, and 8 bases separated the two germline ends. Germline CDR1 reads SNHLY; CDR2 reads FYNNEI. The CDR3 is CASSVSGYGYTF. The CDR3 DNA follows: TGTGCCAGCAGTGTTTCCGGATATGGCTACACCTTC.

The gene calls are TRBV24-1 and TRBJ2-7; D not certain. The CDR3 covers 13 residues. Germline assignment: CDR1 KGHDR and CDR2 SFDVKD. The V gene lost 3 bases and the J gene lost 0 bases, with 5 bases spanning the gap. CDR3 DNA: TGTGCCACCAGTGATGAGATCTCCTACGAGCAGTACTTC. This translates into CATSDEISYEQYF.

The sample holds many counts of this clonotype. The rearrangement links TRBV12-5 to TRBJ1-2; weak D call: TRBD1 (6 bases). From germline, CDR1 is LGHNT and CDR2 FRNRAP. CDR3 length: 17 amino acids. Trimming removed 0 bases at V and 8 bases at J, with 22 bases between. CDR3 nucleotide sequence: TGTGCTAGTGGTTTGGTACAAGGGGGAACCCCTATGGACGGCTACACCTTC. Its protein is CASGLVQGGTPMDGYTF.

This clonotype came up many times. The genes are TRBV20-1 and TRBJ2-5; 11 positions agree with TRBD2. J lost 5 bases, V lost 5 bases, and 4 bases had no gene match. CDR1 and CDR2 from the germline V gene are DFQATT and SNEGSKA (reference sequence). The CDR3 runs to 13 residues. The chain's CDR3 is CSADIAGGETQYF. The CDR3 DNA sequence: TGCAGTGCTGATATAGCGGGGGGGGAGACCCAGTACTTC.

Concerning this clonotype itself: A read error may be the cause here, since a much bigger clone is one base away. The chain combines TRBV28 with TRBJ1-1; D not resolved. Germline V gene data show CDR1 as MDHEN and CDR2 as SYDVKM. V was cut by 10 bases and J by 6 bases, with 12 bases left in between. The CDR3 runs to 11 residues. CDR3 DNA sequence: TGTGCCATCAATGAGGGCTCTGAAGCTTTCTTT. This gives the protein CAINEGSEAFF.

The sample holds many counts of this clonotype. The rearrangement links TRBV7-6 to TRBJ2-5; 14 bases line up with TRBD2. Per the germline V gene, CDR1 is SGHVS and CDR2 is FNYEAQ. The V segment lost 4 bases and the J segment 7 bases; nucleotides outside the gene matches: 5. CDR3 length equals 15 residues. CDR3 sequence: CASSSSGTSGGTQYF. CDR3 sequence (DNA): TGTGCCAGCAGCTCGTCCGGGACTAGCGGGGGGACCCAGTACTTC.

The genes are TRBV29-1 and TRBJ1-5; the D gene is possibly TRBD1 (5 bases). V lost 7 bases, J lost 7 bases, and 20 bases lay in between. Per the germline V gene, CDR1 is SQVTM and CDR2 is ANQGSEA. The CDR3 sequence is 14 residues long. This CDR3 is CSASWGERGQPQHF. Here the CDR3 DNA reads TGCAGCGCGAGCTGGGGGGAGCGCGGGCAGCCCCAGCATTTT.

This clonotype was found a few times. The gene calls are TRBV6-4 and TRBJ2-2, with D unclear. V gave up 2 bases and J gave up 6 bases, with 13 bases separating them. Germline lookup yields CDR1 MRHNA and CDR2 SNTAGT. CDR3 length: 15 residues. The DNA for the CDR3 is TGTGCCAGCAGTGACGGCCCCGATGGCGCCGGGGAGCTGTTTTTT. Protein: CASSDGPDGAGELFF.

This clonotype was found a few times. The chain carries TRBV4-1 and TRBJ2-7; TRBD2 aligns across 7 bases. The germline V gene has CDR1 MGHRA and CDR2 YSYEKL. The J segment lost 3 bases and the V segment lost 0 bases, leaving 5 bases of the junction unmatched. This CDR3 spans 15 amino acids. CDR3 amino acids: CASSQEGPSGYEQYF. CDR3 DNA: TGCGCCAGCAGCCAAGAAGGGCCTAGCGGCTACGAGCAGTACTTC.